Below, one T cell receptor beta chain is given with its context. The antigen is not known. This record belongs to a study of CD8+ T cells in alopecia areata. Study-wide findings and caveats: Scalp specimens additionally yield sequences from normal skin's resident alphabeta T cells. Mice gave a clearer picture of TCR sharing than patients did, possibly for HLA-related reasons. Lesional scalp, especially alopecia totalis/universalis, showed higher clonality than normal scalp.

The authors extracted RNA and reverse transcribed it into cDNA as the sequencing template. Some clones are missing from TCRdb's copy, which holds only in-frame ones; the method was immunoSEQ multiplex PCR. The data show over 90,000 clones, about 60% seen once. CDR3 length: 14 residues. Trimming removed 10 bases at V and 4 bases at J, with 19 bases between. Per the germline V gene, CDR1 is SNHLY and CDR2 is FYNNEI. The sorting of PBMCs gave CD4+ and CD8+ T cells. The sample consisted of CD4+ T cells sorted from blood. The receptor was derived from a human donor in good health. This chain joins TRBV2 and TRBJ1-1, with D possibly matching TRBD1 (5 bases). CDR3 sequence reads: CATKGRRVGTEAFF. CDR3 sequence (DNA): TGTGCCACTAAGGGACGTAGGGTAGGCACTGAAGCTTTCTTT.